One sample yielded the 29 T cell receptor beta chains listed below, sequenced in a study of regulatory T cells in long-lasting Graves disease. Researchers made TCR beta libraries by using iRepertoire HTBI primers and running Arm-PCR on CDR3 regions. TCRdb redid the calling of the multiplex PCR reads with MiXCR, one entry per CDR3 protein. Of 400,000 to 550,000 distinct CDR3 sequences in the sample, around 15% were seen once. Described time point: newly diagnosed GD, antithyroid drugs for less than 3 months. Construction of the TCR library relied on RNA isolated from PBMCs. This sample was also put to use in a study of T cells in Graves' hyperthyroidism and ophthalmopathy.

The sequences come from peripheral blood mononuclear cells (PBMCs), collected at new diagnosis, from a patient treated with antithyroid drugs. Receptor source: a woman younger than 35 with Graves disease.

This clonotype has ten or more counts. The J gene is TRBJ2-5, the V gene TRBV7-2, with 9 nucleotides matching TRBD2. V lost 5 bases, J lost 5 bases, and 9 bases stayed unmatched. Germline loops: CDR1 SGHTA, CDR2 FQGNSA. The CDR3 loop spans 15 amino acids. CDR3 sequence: CASSPRGTSYETQYF. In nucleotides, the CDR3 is TGTGCCAGCAGCCCAAGGGGGACTAGCTATGAGACCCAGTACTTC. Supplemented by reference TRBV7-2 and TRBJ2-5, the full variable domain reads GAGVSQSPSNKVTEKGKDVELRCDPISGHTALYWYRQSLGQGLEFLIYFQGNSAPDKSGLPSDRFSAERTGGSVSTLTIQRTQQEDSAVYLCASSPRGTSYETQYFGPGTRLLVL.

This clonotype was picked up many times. The CDR3 here is CASSQTLLGVQETQYF. CDR3 nucleotides: TGTGCCAGCAGCCAGACCTTACTTGGGGTTCAAGAGACCCAGTACTTC. This chain links TRBV7-2 with TRBJ2-5, with D unclear. CDR1 SGHTA and CDR2 FQGNSA come from the germline V gene. The CDR3 has 16 residues. Trimming stripped 5 bases from V and 2 bases from J, with 18 bases between.

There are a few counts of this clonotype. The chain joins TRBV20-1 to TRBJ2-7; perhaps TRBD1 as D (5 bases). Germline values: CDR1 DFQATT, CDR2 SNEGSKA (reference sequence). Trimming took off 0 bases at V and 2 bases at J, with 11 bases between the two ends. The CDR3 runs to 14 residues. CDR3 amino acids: CSARDSTRAYEQYF. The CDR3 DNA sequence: TGCAGTGCTAGAGATTCCACCAGGGCCTACGAGCAGTACTTC.

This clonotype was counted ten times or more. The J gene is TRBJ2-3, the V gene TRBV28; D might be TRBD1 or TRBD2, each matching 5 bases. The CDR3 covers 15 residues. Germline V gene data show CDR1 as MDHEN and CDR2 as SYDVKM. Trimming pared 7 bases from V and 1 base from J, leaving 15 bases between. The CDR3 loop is CASIPGRWGTDTQYF. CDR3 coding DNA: TGTGCCAGCATCCCGGGGCGGTGGGGCACAGATACGCAGTATTTT.

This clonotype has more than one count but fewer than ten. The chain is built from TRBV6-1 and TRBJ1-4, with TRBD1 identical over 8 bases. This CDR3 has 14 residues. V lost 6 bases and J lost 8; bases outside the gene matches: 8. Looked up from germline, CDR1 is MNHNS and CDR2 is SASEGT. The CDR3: CASRRQGPREKLFF. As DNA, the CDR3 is TGTGCCAGCAGGAGACAGGGGCCACGGGAAAAACTGTTTTTT.

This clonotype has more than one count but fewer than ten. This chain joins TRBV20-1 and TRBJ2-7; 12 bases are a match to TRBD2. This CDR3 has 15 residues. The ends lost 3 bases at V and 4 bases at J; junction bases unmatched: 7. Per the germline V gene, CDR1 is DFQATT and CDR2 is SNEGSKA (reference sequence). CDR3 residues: CSASSTSGGFYEQYF. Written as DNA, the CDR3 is TGCAGTGCTAGCAGTACTAGCGGGGGGTTTTACGAGCAGTACTTC.

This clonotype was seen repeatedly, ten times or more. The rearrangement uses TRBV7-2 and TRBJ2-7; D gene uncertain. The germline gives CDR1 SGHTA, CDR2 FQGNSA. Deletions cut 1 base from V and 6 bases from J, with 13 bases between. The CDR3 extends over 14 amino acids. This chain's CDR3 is CASSLVAGYGEQYF. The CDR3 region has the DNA TGTGCCAGCAGCTTAGTGGCTGGGTATGGCGAGCAGTACTTC.

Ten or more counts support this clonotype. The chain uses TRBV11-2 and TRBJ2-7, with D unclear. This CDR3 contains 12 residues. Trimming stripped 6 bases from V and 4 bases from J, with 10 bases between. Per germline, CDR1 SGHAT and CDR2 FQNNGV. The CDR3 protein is CASRILGYEQYF. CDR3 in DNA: TGTGCCAGCAGAATCTTAGGATACGAGCAGTACTTC.

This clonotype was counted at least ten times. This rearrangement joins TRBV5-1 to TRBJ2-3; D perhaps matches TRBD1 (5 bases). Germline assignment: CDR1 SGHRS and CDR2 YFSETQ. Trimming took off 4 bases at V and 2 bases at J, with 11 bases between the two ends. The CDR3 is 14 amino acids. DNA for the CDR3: TGCGCCAGCAGCATTCGACAGAACACAGATACGCAGTATTTT. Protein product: CASSIRQNTDTQYF.

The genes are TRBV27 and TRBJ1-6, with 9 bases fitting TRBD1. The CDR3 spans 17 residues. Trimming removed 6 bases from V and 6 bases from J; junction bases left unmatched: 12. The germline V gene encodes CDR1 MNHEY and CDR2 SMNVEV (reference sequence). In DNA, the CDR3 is TGTGCCAGCAGATCCACCCAGATGGGACAGGGTAATTCACCCCTCCACTTT. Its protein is CASRSTQMGQGNSPLHF.

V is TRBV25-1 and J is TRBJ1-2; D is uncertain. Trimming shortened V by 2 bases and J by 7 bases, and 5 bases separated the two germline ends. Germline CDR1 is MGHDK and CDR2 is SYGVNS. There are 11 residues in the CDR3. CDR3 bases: TGTGCCAGCAGTGAAGTGGGTGGCTACACCTTC. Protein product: CASSEVGGYTF.

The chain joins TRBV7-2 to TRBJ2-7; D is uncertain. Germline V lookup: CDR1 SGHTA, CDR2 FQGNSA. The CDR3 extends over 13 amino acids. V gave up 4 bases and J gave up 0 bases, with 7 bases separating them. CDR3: CASSSYNSYEQYF. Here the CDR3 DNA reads TGTGCCAGCAGCTCCTATAACTCCTACGAGCAGTACTTC.

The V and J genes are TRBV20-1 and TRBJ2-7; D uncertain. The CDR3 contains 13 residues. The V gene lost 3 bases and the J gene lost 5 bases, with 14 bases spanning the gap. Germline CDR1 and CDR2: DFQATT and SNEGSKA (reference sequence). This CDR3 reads CSARGANPNEQYF. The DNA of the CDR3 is TGCAGTGCTAGGGGCGCGAACCCTAACGAGCAGTACTTC.

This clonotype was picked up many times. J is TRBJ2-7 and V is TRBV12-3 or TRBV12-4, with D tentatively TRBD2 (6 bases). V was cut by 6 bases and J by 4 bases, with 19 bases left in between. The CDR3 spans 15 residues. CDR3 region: CASSLLGGRPYEQYF. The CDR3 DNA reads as TGTGCCAGCAGCCTACTCGGGGGACGTCCTTACGAGCAGTACTTC.

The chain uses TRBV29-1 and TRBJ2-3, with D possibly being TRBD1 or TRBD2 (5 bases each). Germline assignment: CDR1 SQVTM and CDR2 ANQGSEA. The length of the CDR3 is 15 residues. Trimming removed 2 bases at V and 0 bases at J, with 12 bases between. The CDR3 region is CSVERDPTSTDTQYF. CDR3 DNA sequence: TGCAGCGTTGAACGGGACCCAACAAGCACAGATACGCAGTATTTT.

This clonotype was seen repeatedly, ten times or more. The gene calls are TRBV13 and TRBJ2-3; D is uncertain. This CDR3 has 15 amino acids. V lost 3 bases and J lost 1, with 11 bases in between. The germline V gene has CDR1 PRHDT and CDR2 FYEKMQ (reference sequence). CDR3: CASSFSPEGTDTQYF. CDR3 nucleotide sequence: TGTGCCAGCAGCTTCAGCCCAGAGGGCACAGATACGCAGTATTTT.

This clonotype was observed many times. CDR3 bases: TGCGCCAGCAGCTTTCTTGGGACAGAGAATTCACCCCTCCACTTT. Protein product: CASSFLGTENSPLHF. This chain links TRBV5-1 with TRBJ1-6, with 7 bases that match TRBD1. In germline, CDR1 is SGHRS, CDR2 YFSETQ. J lost 7 bases, V lost 2 bases, and 6 bases had no gene match. The CDR3 extends over 15 amino acids.

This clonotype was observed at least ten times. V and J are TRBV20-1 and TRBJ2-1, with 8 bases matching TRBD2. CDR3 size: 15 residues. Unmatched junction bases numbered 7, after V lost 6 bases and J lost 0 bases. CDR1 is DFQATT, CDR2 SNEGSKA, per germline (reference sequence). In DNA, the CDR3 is TGCAGTGCCAACGACGGGAGGGCCTCCTACAATGAGCAGTTCTTC. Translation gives CSANDGRASYNEQFF.

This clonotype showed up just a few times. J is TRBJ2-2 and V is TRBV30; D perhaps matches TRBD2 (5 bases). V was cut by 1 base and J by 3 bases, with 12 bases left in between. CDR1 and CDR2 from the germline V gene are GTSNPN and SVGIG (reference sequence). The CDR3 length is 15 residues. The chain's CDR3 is CAWSGGSVDTGELFF. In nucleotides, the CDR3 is TGTGCCTGGAGTGGTGGGAGTGTGGACACCGGGGAGCTGTTTTTT. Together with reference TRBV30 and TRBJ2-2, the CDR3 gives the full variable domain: SQTIHQWPATLVQPVGSPLSLECTVEGTSNPNLYWYRQAAGRGLQLLFYSVGIGQISSEVPQNLSASRPQDRQFILSSKKLLLSDSGFYLCAWSGGSVDTGELFFGEGSRLTVL.

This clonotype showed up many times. Here the CDR3 reads CSATPIQQETQYF. The CDR3 nucleotides are TGCAGTGCCACCCCCATTCAGCAAGAGACCCAGTACTTC. The chain couples TRBV20-1 to TRBJ2-5; D is uncertain. V dropped 6 bases and J dropped 2 bases, with 13 bases sitting between them. The CDR3 runs to 13 residues. Germline CDR1 and CDR2: DFQATT and SNEGSKA (reference sequence).

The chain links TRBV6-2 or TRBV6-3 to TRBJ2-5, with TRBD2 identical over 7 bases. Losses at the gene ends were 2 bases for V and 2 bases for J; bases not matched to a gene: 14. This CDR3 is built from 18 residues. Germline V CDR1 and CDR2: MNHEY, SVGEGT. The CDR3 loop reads CASSYRSGAGVGQETQYF. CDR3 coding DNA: TGTGCCAGCAGTTACCGATCCGGGGCGGGAGTGGGGCAAGAGACCCAGTACTTC.

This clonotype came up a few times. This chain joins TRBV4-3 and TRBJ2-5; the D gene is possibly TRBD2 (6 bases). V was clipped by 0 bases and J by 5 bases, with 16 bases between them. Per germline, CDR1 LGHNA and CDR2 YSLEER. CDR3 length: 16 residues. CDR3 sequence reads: CASSQDLGGSYETQYF. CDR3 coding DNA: TGCGCCAGCAGCCAAGATCTTGGGGGGTCATATGAGACCCAGTACTTC.

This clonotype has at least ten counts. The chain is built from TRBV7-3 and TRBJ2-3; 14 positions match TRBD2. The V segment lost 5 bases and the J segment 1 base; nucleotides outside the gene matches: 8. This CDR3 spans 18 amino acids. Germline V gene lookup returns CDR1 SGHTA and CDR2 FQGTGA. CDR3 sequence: CASSGRLAGGPGTDTQYF. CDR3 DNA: TGTGCCAGCAGCGGCAGACTAGCGGGAGGGCCTGGCACAGATACGCAGTATTTT.

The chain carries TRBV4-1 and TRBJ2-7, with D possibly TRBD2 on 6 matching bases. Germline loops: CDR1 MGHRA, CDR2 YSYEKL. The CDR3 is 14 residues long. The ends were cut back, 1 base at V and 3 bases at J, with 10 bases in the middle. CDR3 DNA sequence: TGCGCCAGCAGCCAAGCCGGGGAGGTCTACGAGCAGTACTTC. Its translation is CASSQAGEVYEQYF.

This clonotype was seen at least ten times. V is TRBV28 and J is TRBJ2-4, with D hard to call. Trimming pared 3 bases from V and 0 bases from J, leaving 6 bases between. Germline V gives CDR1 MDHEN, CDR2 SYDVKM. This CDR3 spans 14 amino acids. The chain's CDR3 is CASSFDVAKNIQYF. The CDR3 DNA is TGTGCCAGCAGTTTTGATGTAGCCAAAAACATTCAGTACTTC.

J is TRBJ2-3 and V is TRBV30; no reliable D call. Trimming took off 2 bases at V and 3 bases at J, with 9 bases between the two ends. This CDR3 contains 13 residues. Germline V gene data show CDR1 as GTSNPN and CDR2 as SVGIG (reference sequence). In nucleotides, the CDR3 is TGTGCCTGGAGTCCCGGAGAGACAGATACGCAGTATTTT. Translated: CAWSPGETDTQYF.

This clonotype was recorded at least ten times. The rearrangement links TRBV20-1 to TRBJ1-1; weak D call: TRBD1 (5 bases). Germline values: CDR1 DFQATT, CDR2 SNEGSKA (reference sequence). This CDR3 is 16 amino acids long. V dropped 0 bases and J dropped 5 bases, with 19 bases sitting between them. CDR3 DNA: TGCAGTGCTAGAGACCTGACAGTCACATTGTGGACTGAAGCTTTCTTT. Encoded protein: CSARDLTVTLWTEAFF.

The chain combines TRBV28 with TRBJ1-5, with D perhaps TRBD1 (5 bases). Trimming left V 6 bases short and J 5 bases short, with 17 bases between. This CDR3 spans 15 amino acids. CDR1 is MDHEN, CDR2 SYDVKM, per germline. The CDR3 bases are TGTGCCAGCAGGTTGGGGGGAGGGCGGTATCAGCCCCAGCATTTT. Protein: CASRLGGGRYQPQHF. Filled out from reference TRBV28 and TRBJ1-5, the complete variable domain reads DVKVTQSSRYLVKRTGEKVFLECVQDMDHENMFWYRQDPGLGLRLIYFSYDVKMKEKGDIPEGYSVSREKKERFSLILESASTNQTSMYLCASRLGGGRYQPQHFGDGTRLSIL.

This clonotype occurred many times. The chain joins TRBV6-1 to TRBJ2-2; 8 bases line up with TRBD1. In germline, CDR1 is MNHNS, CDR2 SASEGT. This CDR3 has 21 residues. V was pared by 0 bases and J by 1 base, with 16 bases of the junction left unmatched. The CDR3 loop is CASSEAQESWGTGKNTGELFF. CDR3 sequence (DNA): TGTGCCAGCAGTGAAGCGCAGGAGTCGTGGGGGACAGGAAAGAACACCGGGGAGCTGTTTTTT.